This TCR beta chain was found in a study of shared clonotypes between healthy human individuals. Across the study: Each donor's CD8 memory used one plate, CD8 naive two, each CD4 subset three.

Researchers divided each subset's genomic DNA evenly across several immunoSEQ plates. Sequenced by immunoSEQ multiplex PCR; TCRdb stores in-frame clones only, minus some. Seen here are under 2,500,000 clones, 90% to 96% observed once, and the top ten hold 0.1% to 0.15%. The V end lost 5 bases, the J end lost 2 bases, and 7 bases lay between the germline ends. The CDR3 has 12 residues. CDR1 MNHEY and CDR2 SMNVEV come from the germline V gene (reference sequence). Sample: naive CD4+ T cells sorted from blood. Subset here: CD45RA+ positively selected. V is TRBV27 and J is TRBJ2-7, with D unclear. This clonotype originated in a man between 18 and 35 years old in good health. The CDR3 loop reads CASSDETYEQYF. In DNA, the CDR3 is TGTGCCAGCAGTGACGAGACCTACGAGCAGTACTTC.